Below are 8 T cell receptor beta chains sequenced from a single sample in a study of early T cells in non-severe SARS-CoV-2 infection. TCRdb fed the 5' RACE reads into MiXCR, producing one record per CDR3 protein. The data hold more than 55,000 distinct CDR3 sequences, with less than 15% observed a single time. The source material was whole blood, sampled at baseline. The source is an adult who was a healthcare worker with PCR-confirmed SARS-CoV-2 infection or an uninfected control (not recorded which).

V and J are TRBV5-1 and TRBJ1-4; D gene uncertain. V lost 0 bases, J lost 0 bases, and 6 bases lay in between. This CDR3 is built from 15 residues. Germline V lookup: CDR1 SGHRS, CDR2 YFSETQ. The CDR3 DNA follows: TGCGCCAGCAGCTTGGGGGTTTCAACTAATGAAAAACTGTTTTTT. Translation gives CASSLGVSTNEKLFF. The full variable domain, rest sourced from reference TRBV5-1 and TRBJ1-4, is KAGVTQTPRYLIKTRGQQVTLSCSPISGHRSVSWYQQTPGQGLQFLFEYFSETQRNKGNFPGRFSGRQFSNSRSEMNVSTLELGDSALYLCASSLGVSTNEKLFFGSGTQLSVL.

The chain has TRBV27 and TRBJ1-1; the D gene is possibly TRBD1 (6 bases). Trimming stripped 2 bases from V and 2 bases from J, with 12 bases between. Per the germline V gene, CDR1 is MNHEY and CDR2 is SMNVEV (reference sequence). The CDR3 is 15 amino acids. CDR3 sequence (DNA): TGTGCCAGCAGTTTACGGGGGGCGTATAACACTGAAGCTTTCTTT. Protein: CASSLRGAYNTEAFF.

The rearrangement links TRBV12-3 or TRBV12-4 to TRBJ2-1; 8 bases agree with TRBD2. Trimming took 6 bases from V and 6 from J; bases not matched to a gene: 7. The CDR3 is 14 amino acids. In DNA form, the CDR3 reads TGTGCCAGCAGCCGGGGGGGTGTAGGCAATGAGCAGTTCTTC. This sequence encodes CASSRGGVGNEQFF.

V is TRBV20-1 and J is TRBJ1-2, with TRBD1 matching over 9 bases. The CDR3 has 14 amino acids. Per the germline V gene, CDR1 is DFQATT and CDR2 is SNEGSKA (reference sequence). V dropped 1 base and J dropped 7; count of bases not matched to a gene: 7. CDR3 amino acids: CSARGDRELSGYTF. The DNA for the CDR3 is TGCAGTGCTAGAGGGGACAGGGAGCTCTCTGGCTACACCTTC.

This clonotype occurred a few times. The chain uses TRBV11-2 and TRBJ2-1; D is tentatively TRBD1 or TRBD2 (5 bases each). The CDR3 runs to 14 residues. CDR1 is SGHAT and CDR2 is FQNNGV in the germline V gene. With 2 bases removed from V and 3 bases from J, the gap between germline ends came to 8 bases. The CDR3 DNA reads TGTGCCAGCAGCTTAACGAGGGGCTACAATGAGCAGTTCTTC. Translated: CASSLTRGYNEQFF.

This clonotype was detected many times. V is TRBV27 and J is TRBJ2-3, with D perhaps matching TRBD1 (5 bases). The CDR3 loop spans 15 amino acids. Germline CDR1 MNHEY, CDR2 SMNVEV (reference sequence). V dropped 7 bases and J dropped 2 bases, with 16 bases sitting between them. The CDR3: CASIGLGAYTDTQYF. CDR3 sequence (DNA): TGTGCCAGCATAGGGCTAGGGGCTTACACAGATACGCAGTATTTT.

This clonotype was counted only a few times. The chain combines TRBV10-3 with TRBJ2-1; D possibly corresponds to TRBD1 (5 bases). CDR1 is ENHRY, CDR2 SYGVKD, per germline. V lost 10 bases and J 1 base, leaving 23 bases between the germline ends. CDR3 length: 17 residues. The CDR3 spells CATAPLDTGRSYNEQFF. DNA for the CDR3: TGTGCCACCGCTCCCCTTGATACAGGCCGGTCCTACAATGAGCAGTTCTTC.

This clonotype turned up a few times. The chain carries TRBV7-2 and TRBJ1-5; D is ambiguous. CDR1 and CDR2 from the germline V gene are SGHTA and FQGNSA. The CDR3 is 13 amino acids. Trimming removed 0 bases at V and 0 bases at J, with 0 bases between. As DNA, the CDR3 is TGTGCCAGCAGCTTAGCTAGCAATCAGCCCCAGCATTTT. Translated, it gives CASSLASNQPQHF. Supplemented by reference TRBV7-2 and TRBJ1-5, the full variable domain reads GAGVSQSPSNKVTEKGKDVELRCDPISGHTALYWYRQSLGQGLEFLIYFQGNSAPDKSGLPSDRFSAERTGGSVSTLTIQRTQQEDSAVYLCASSLASNQPQHFGDGTRLSIL.